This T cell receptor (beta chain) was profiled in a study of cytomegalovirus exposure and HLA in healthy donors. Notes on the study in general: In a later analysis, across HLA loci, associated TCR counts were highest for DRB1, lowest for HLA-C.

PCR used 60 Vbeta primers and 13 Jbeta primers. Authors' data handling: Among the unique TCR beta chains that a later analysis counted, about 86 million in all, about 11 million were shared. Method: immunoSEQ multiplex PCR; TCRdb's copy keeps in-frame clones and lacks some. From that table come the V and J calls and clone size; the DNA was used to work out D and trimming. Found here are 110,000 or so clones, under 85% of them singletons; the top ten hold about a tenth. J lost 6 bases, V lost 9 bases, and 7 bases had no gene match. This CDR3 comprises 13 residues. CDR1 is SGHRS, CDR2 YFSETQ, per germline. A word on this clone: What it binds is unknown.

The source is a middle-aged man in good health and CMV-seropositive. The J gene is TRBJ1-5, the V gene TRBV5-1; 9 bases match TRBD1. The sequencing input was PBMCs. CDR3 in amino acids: CAKADRGVQPQHF. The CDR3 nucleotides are TGCGCCAAGGCGGACAGGGGCGTTCAGCCCCAGCATTTT.